Each of the 14 T cell receptor beta chains below was sequenced from the same sample in a study of blood T cells in healthy people across ages (dated by TCRdb to 2015 to 2017). Libraries were prepared through 5' RACE. Instrument used: Illumina HiSeq 2500. A second PCR of roughly 7 to 12 cycles was run with a J-beta primer mix and a sample-barcoded 5' primer. TCRdb applied fastp at Q25 and MiXCR to the public reads, then kept only in-frame beta chains. Entries that share a CDR3 protein sequence are merged under the most common genes and DNA. For this sample there are approximately 1.5 million distinct CDR3 sequences; roughly a third appear just once. Over 9% of the sample is taken by the ten largest. The specimen sequenced was blood. All receptors derive from a woman under 40 in good health.

Concerning this clonotype itself: The junction differs from germline at one of its ends, possibly a read error. The V call is TRBV7-3, the J call TRBJ2-1, with 10 bases that match TRBD1. The CDR3 is made up of 16 amino acids. Germline CDR1 and CDR2: SGHTA and FQGTGA. CDR3 nucleotide sequence: TGTGCCAGCAGCCCTACACCCGGGACAGGGGACAAAGAGCAGTTCTTC. Amino acid sequence: CASSPTPGTGDKEQFF.

In this sample, this clonotype turned up a few times. V and J are TRBV3-1 and TRBJ1-2; D not resolved. The V gene's germline CDR1 is LGHDT and CDR2 YNNKEL (reference sequence). The CDR3 covers 15 residues. V lost 0 bases, J lost 1 base, and 9 bases lay in between. The CDR3 here is CASSQERGDNYGYTF. The CDR3 DNA follows: TGTGCCAGCAGCCAAGAGCGCGGGGATAACTATGGCTACACCTTC.

This clonotype was counted at least ten times. J is TRBJ2-7 and V is TRBV7-9; TRBD1 matches at 8 bases. The CDR3 runs to 14 residues. J gave up 5 bases and V 1 base, and 4 bases lay outside the gene matches. Germline-derived CDR1 and CDR2 are SEHNR and FQNEAQ (reference sequence). The CDR3 is CASSLGDRLHEQYF. Written as DNA, the CDR3 is TGTGCCAGCAGCTTAGGGGACAGGCTACACGAGCAGTACTTC.

This clonotype was detected a few times. The rearrangement links TRBV10-2 to TRBJ2-1; 13 positions match TRBD2. The CDR3 has 15 residues. V lost 4 bases to trimming and J lost 9 bases; unmatched junction nucleotides: 6. CDR1 is WSHSY, CDR2 SAAADI, per germline. Here the CDR3 DNA reads TGCGCCAGCAGTGTCACTAGCGGGAGGGCAGGTGAGCAGTTCTTC. This codes for CASSVTSGRAGEQFF.

This clonotype was recorded a few times. CDR3 sequence (DNA): TGCGCCAGTAACCAACAGGGAGTCCGCACAGATACGCAGTATTTT. Translated, it gives CASNQQGVRTDTQYF. The genes are TRBV5-1 and TRBJ2-3; possible D gene TRBD1, 6 bases. The CDR3 covers 15 residues. Trimming shortened V by 8 bases and J by 1 base, and 17 bases separated the two germline ends. Germline assignment: CDR1 SGHRS and CDR2 YFSETQ.

The rearrangement uses TRBV27 and TRBJ2-7, with 7 bases matching TRBD2. CDR1 and CDR2 from the germline V gene are MNHEY and SMNVEV (reference sequence). The length of the CDR3 is 14 residues. The V and J ends lost 3 bases and 2 bases, in that order; junction bases with no gene match: 4. CDR3 in amino acids: CASSFVGGPYEQYF. In DNA form, the CDR3 reads TGTGCCAGCAGTTTCGTGGGAGGGCCCTACGAGCAGTACTTC.

This chain links TRBV28 with TRBJ1-4, with D possibly being TRBD1 (6 bases). Germline loops: CDR1 MDHEN, CDR2 SYDVKM. The CDR3 totals 14 residues. V gave up 3 bases and J gave up 7 bases, with 12 bases separating them. CDR3 sequence: CASSFTEGGEKLFF. In DNA, the CDR3 is TGTGCCAGCAGTTTTACAGAGGGGGGTGAAAAACTGTTTTTT.

The gene calls are TRBV15 and TRBJ2-1; D perhaps matches TRBD2 (5 bases). The length of the CDR3 is 14 residues. Germline CDR1 LNHNV, CDR2 YYDKDF (reference sequence). V was cut by 5 bases and J by 2 bases, with 10 bases left in between. The CDR3 reads CATSGAVTYNEQFF. The CDR3, as DNA: TGTGCCACCAGCGGAGCGGTTACCTACAATGAGCAGTTCTTC. The variable domain in full, completed from reference TRBV15 and TRBJ2-1, reads DAMVIQNPRYQVTQFGKPVTLSCSQTLNHNVMYWYQQKSSQAPKLLFHYYDKDFNNEADTPDNFQSRRPNTSFCFLDIRSPGLGDTAMYLCATSGAVTYNEQFFGPGTRLTVL.

This chain links TRBV6-5 with TRBJ1-5; D not resolved. Germline V gives CDR1 MNHEY, CDR2 SVGAGI. The length of the CDR3 is 14 residues. The V end was cut by 6 bases, the J end by 2 bases, with 11 bases between. CDR3 residues: CASSPSAGNQPQHF. The DNA for the CDR3 is TGTGCCAGCAGCCCCTCCGCGGGCAATCAGCCCCAGCATTTT.

The CDR3 bases are TGCAGTGCCCGAATCCCGACACTGGATCCTTATAGCAATCAGCCCCAGCATTTT. The encoded protein is CSARIPTLDPYSNQPQHF. The chain joins TRBV20-1 to TRBJ1-5; no clear D. The V gene lost 6 bases and the J gene lost 0 bases, with 24 bases spanning the gap. Germline CDR1 is DFQATT and CDR2 is SNEGSKA (reference sequence). The CDR3 covers 18 residues.

The rearrangement uses TRBV12-3 or TRBV12-4 and TRBJ1-1; tentatively, D is TRBD1 (6 bases). This CDR3 is built from 15 residues. Trimming removed 6 bases at V and 3 bases at J, with 17 bases between. As DNA, the CDR3 is TGTGCCAGCAGCCAGAGAACAGGGTTGTACACTGAAGCTTTCTTT. Its translation is CASSQRTGLYTEAFF.

This clonotype was observed at least ten times. The chain couples TRBV4-1 to TRBJ2-3; D is uncertain. The V gene lost 1 base and the J gene lost 2 bases, with 4 bases spanning the gap. The CDR3 has 13 amino acids. In germline, CDR1 is MGHRA, CDR2 YSYEKL. CDR3 nucleotide sequence: TGCGCCAGCAGCCAAGGTCCCACAGATACGCAGTATTTT. This translates into CASSQGPTDTQYF.

The V gene is TRBV25-1, the J gene TRBJ1-1; D perhaps matches TRBD1 (5 bases). Trimming removed 7 bases from V and 7 bases from J, with 16 bases in between. CDR3 size: 13 residues. From germline, CDR1 is MGHDK and CDR2 SYGVNS. CDR3 DNA: TGTGCCAGCACCTGGTATGGGGCAGATGAAGCTTTCTTT. As protein: CASTWYGADEAFF.

This chain joins TRBV3-1 and TRBJ2-3; D perhaps matches TRBD2 (5 bases). CDR3 size: 14 residues. V dropped 1 base and J dropped 2 bases, with 7 bases sitting between them. Germline V lookup: CDR1 LGHDT, CDR2 YNNKEL (reference sequence). The CDR3 loop is CASSQGGYTDTQYF. The CDR3 DNA follows: TGTGCCAGCAGCCAAGGAGGGTACACAGATACGCAGTATTTT.